The 19 T cell receptor beta chains below come from one sample, sequenced in a study of blood T cells in healthy people across ages. Through a sample-barcoded 5' primer and a J-beta primer mix, a second PCR was run for roughly 6 to 11 cycles. TCRdb ran MiXCR on the 5' RACE reads and lists one entry per CDR3 protein. The profile shows about 690,000 distinct CDR3 sequences, roughly 43% of them singletons. Sequenced input: blood. The receptors come from a man aged 80 or over in good health.

This rearrangement joins TRBV7-2 to TRBJ2-1; D unclear. The CDR3 totals 12 residues. Germline V gene data show CDR1 as SGHTA and CDR2 as FQGNSA. The germline V and J ends were trimmed by 1 base and 12 bases, with 10 bases remaining between them. DNA of the CDR3: TGTGCCAGCAGCTTAGAAGTAGCAGGGCAGTTCTTC. Protein: CASSLEVAGQFF.

This chain links TRBV18 with TRBJ1-6; D is undetermined. Germline V gene sequence: CDR1 KGHSH, CDR2 LQKENI. The CDR3 has 14 amino acids. V dropped 4 bases and J dropped 9 bases, with 13 bases sitting between them. The CDR3 spells CASSLQESGSPLHF. In DNA form, the CDR3 reads TGTGCCAGCTCACTCCAGGAGTCGGGTTCACCCCTCCACTTT. Full variable domain (missing parts from reference TRBV18 and TRBJ1-6): NAGVMQNPRHLVRRRGQEARLRCSPMKGHSHVYWYRQLPEEGLKFMVYLQKENIIDESGMPKERFSAEFPKEGPSILRIQQVVRGDSAAYFCASSLQESGSPLHFGNGTRLTVT.

This clonotype was detected a few times. The V gene is TRBV4-3, the J gene TRBJ1-5; 7 bases are shared with TRBD1. The germline V gene encodes CDR1 LGHNA and CDR2 YSLEER. The CDR3 loop spans 16 amino acids. Unmatched junction bases numbered 13, after V lost 5 bases and J lost 6 bases. CDR3 in amino acids: CASSETTGIMLQPQHF. CDR3 sequence (DNA): TGCGCCAGCAGCGAGACGACAGGGATTATGCTTCAGCCCCAGCATTTT.

This clonotype came up many times. The chain combines TRBV5-1 with TRBJ2-5, with 9 bases that match TRBD2. From germline, CDR1 is SGHRS and CDR2 YFSETQ. The V and J ends lost 5 bases and 0 bases, in that order; junction bases with no gene match: 11. The CDR3 covers 17 residues. The CDR3 DNA is TGCGCCAGCAGAGGGACTAGCCGGCCCGTGGACCAAGAGACCCAGTACTTC. Translating gives CASRGTSRPVDQETQYF.

The chain is built from TRBV7-2 and TRBJ2-3, with D perhaps matching TRBD2 (6 bases). The CDR3 runs 15 residues. V was trimmed by 1 base and J by 2 bases, leaving 10 bases between them. Germline CDR1 is SGHTA and CDR2 is FQGNSA. CDR3 DNA: TGTGCCAGCAGCTTAGAGGCGGGGATCACAGATACGCAGTATTTT. Translation gives CASSLEAGITDTQYF.

This clonotype has a handful of counts. This chain uses TRBV4-2 with TRBJ2-3, with TRBD2 matching 9 bases. V dropped 0 bases and J dropped 0; count of bases not matched to a gene: 4. CDR3 size: 17 residues. The germline V gene encodes CDR1 LGHNA and CDR2 YNFKEQ. The CDR3 DNA follows: TGTGCCAGCAGCCAAGAGAGGCGGGAGGGAAGCACAGATACGCAGTATTTT. Translation: CASSQERREGSTDTQYF.

The J gene is TRBJ2-1, the V gene TRBV27, with D perhaps matching TRBD1 or TRBD2 (6 bases each). Trimming stripped 5 bases from V and 9 bases from J, with 14 bases between. Germline lookup yields CDR1 MNHEY and CDR2 SMNVEV (reference sequence). The CDR3 sequence is 13 residues long. The CDR3 DNA reads as TGTGCCAGCAGTCCCCCGGGGGCAGGTGAGCAGTTCTTC. Translation: CASSPPGAGEQFF.

With regard to this clonotype: With a much larger clone just one base away, this may be a read error. This sequence joins TRBV11-2 and TRBJ2-5; tentatively, D is TRBD1 (5 bases). Trimming took 3 bases from V and 1 from J, leaving 6 bases between them. The CDR3 contains 13 residues. CDR1 and CDR2 from the germline V gene are SGHAT and FQNNGV. The CDR3: CASSFQGQETQYF. The CDR3 DNA sequence: TGTGCCAGCAGCTTTCAGGGCCAAGAGACCCAGTACTTC.

Concerning this clonotype itself: One junction end does not reproduce the germline sequence, and a read error may be involved. The gene calls are TRBV5-4 and TRBJ2-1, with D perhaps matching TRBD1 or TRBD2 (5 bases each). The CDR3 is 18 residues long. Germline V gene data show CDR1 as SGHNT and CDR2 as YYREEE (reference sequence). CDR3 sequence (DNA): TGTGCCAGCAGCTCAGGTGGGAAGATAGTAGGGACGGACAATGGGCAGTTCTTC. Residues: CASSSGGKIVGTDNGQFF.

This clonotype was seen many times. This chain connects TRBV6-5 to TRBJ2-5, with 9 bases lining up with TRBD2. V dropped 6 bases and J dropped 1; count of bases not matched to a gene: 3. Germline V gives CDR1 MNHEY, CDR2 SVGAGI. CDR3 length: 14 residues. The CDR3 sequence: CASRRAGGQETQYF. In DNA form, the CDR3 reads TGTGCCAGCAGACGAGCGGGAGGCCAAGAGACCCAGTACTTC.

Ten or more counts support this clonotype. V is TRBV7-2 and J is TRBJ2-2; 9 bases are shared with TRBD1. Trimming removed 7 bases from V and 5 bases from J; junction bases left unmatched: 8. CDR3 length: 15 amino acids. Germline-derived CDR1 and CDR2 are SGHTA and FQGNSA. The CDR3 nucleotides read TGTGCCAGCACCACACAGGGGGCCCTGACCGGGGAGCTGTTTTTT. This codes for CASTTQGALTGELFF. Together with reference TRBV7-2 and TRBJ2-2, the CDR3 gives the full variable domain: GAGVSQSPSNKVTEKGKDVELRCDPISGHTALYWYRQSLGQGLEFLIYFQGNSAPDKSGLPSDRFSAERTGGSVSTLTIQRTQQEDSAVYLCASTTQGALTGELFFGEGSRLTVL.

CDR3 in amino acids: CASSDTSGAYNEQFF. CDR3 DNA: TGTGCCAGCAGTGACACTAGCGGGGCTTACAATGAGCAGTTCTTC. The rearrangement links TRBV28 to TRBJ2-1; 10 bases line up with TRBD2. V lost 5 bases, J lost 4 bases, and 5 bases stayed unmatched. CDR1 and CDR2 (germline): MDHEN, SYDVKM. The CDR3 sequence is 15 residues long.

This clonotype was seen more than once but under ten times. A clone one base away is much larger, so this may be a read error. The chain is built from TRBV5-1 and TRBJ1-6; possible D gene TRBD1, 6 bases. V was pared by 0 bases and J by 9 bases, with 16 bases between. Germline loops: CDR1 SGHRS, CDR2 YFSETQ. The CDR3 sequence is 16 residues long. The CDR3 spells CASSLGGRGFGSPLHF. The CDR3 coding sequence is TGCGCCAGCAGCTTGGGGGGGAGGGGGTTTGGTTCACCCCTCCACTTT. The entire variable domain, with the rest obtained from reference TRBV5-1 and TRBJ1-6, is as follows: KAGVTQTPRYLIKTRGQQVTLSCSPISGHRSVSWYQQTPGQGLQFLFEYFSETQRNKGNFPGRFSGRQFSNSRSEMNVSTLELGDSALYLCASSLGGRGFGSPLHFGNGTRLTVT.

The chain is built from TRBV15 and TRBJ2-4; D uncertain. V was cut by 5 bases and J by 13 bases, with 18 bases left in between. Germline V CDR1 and CDR2: LNHNV, YYDKDF (reference sequence). The CDR3 is 13 residues long. CDR3 coding DNA: TGTGCCACCAGCCGGGCGCACTCCCGGCAGCAGTACTTC. Translating gives CATSRAHSRQQYF.

The chain couples TRBV5-1 to TRBJ2-4, with a possible D match to TRBD1 (5 bases). This CDR3 region has 13 residues. CDR1 is SGHRS and CDR2 is YFSETQ in the germline V gene. With 7 bases removed from V and 10 bases from J, the gap between germline ends came to 18 bases. CDR3 residues: CASALAIQGIQYF. The CDR3 DNA follows: TGCGCCAGCGCGCTGGCTATCCAGGGAATTCAGTACTTC.

The chain employs TRBV12-2 and TRBJ1-1; the table's TRBD1 call for D was not verified on the DNA. TRBV12-2 constitutes a pseudogene. This CDR3 is built from 16 residues. The CDR3 sequence: CASRLEPGRKNTEAFF. The DNA for the CDR3 is TGTGCAAGTCGCTTAGAACCGGGACGGAAGAACACTGAAGCTTTCTTT.

The table lists this clonotype with many counts. The chain uses TRBV4-2 and TRBJ2-5, with D possibly TRBD2 on 5 matching bases. CDR3 length: 14 amino acids. CDR1 is LGHNA and CDR2 is YNFKEQ in the germline V gene. V was cut by 0 bases and J by 4 bases, with 9 bases left in between. CDR3 region: CASSQDEGRETQYF. For the CDR3, the DNA is TGTGCCAGCAGCCAAGATGAGGGAAGAGAGACCCAGTACTTC.

With respect to this clonotype: At one boundary the junction diverges from the germline segment, which might be a read error. The rearrangement joins TRBV28 to TRBJ2-4, with D perhaps matching TRBD1 (5 bases). The DNA end favors TRBJ2-7, so the J call may be wrong. The CDR3 spans 12 residues. CDR1 is MDHEN and CDR2 is SYDVKM in the germline V gene. The CDR3 reads CTSSPQGYEQYF. The CDR3 nucleotides are TGTACCAGCAGTCCGCAGGGATACGAGCAGTACTTC.

The V call is TRBV27, the J call TRBJ2-4, with TRBD1 as a possible D gene (6 bases). The CDR3 contains 13 residues. Germline loops: CDR1 MNHEY, CDR2 SMNVEV (reference sequence). V was cut by 8 bases and J by 13 bases, with 21 bases left in between. CDR3: CASGQREGNEQYF. CDR3 DNA: TGTGCCAGCGGACAGAGAGAGGGCAATGAGCAGTACTTC.